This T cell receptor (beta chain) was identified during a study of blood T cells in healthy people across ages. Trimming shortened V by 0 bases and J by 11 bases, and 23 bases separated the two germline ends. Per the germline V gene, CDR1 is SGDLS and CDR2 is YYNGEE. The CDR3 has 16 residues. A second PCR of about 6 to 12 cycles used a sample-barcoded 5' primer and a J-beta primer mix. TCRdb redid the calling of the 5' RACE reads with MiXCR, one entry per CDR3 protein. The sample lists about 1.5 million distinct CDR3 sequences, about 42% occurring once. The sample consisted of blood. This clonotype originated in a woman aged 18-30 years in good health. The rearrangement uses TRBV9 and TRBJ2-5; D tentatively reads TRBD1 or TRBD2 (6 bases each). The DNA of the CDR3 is TGTGCCAGCAGCGTAGCTACAAGGGGGGTTAGCAATGAGCAGTACTTC. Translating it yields CASSVATRGVSNEQYF.